The clone carrying this TCR beta chain was counted at least ten times. Its antigen remains unidentified. MiXCR, applied by TCRdb to the 5' RACE reads, yields one record per CDR3 protein. The sample has about 400,000 distinct CDR3 sequences; roughly 18% are singletons. This sample is drawn from a study of T-cell memory formation after mild COVID-19. The length of the CDR3 is 14 residues. Per germline, CDR1 DFQATT and CDR2 SNEGSKA (reference sequence). V was pared by 4 bases and J by 6 bases, with 5 bases of the junction left unmatched. Study results and limitations: Clones shrinking from day 15 to 85 showed even CD4/CD8 mixes; later expanders tilted CD4+.

Sequencing was carried out using PBMCs or a T cell subset sorted from them (not recorded which). The genes are TRBV20-1 and TRBJ2-1; TRBD2 matches at 11 bases. The TCR originated in a young man who had mild COVID-19 (a few samples of this study predate the infection). Cell type and time point are not known. In DNA, the CDR3 is TGCAGTGCTACCCTAGCGGGGGGAATCAATGAGCAGTTCTTC. Translation gives CSATLAGGINEQFF.